One and the same sample provided the 3 T cell receptor beta chains below, sequenced in a study of T-cell reconstitution after alpha-beta-depleted transplantation in children. This sample's TCRbeta library carried unique molecular identifier barcodes. One entry per CDR3 protein results from TCRdb running MiXCR on the PCR reads. The profile shows over 300,000 distinct CDR3 sequences, over 9% of them singletons. The sample consisted of PBMCs from the stem cell graft donor, taken from the stem cell graft. The receptors were sampled from a human donor who donated a stem cell graft to a child with acute lymphoblastic leukemia.

This clonotype came up many times. V and J are TRBV9 and TRBJ1-3; D might be TRBD1 (6 bases). The CDR3 has 16 amino acids. Trimming removed 4 bases from V and 0 bases from J, with 14 bases in between. Germline V gene data show CDR1 as SGDLS and CDR2 as YYNGEE. CDR3 in amino acids: CASSLLDSRSGNTIYF. In DNA form, the CDR3 reads TGTGCCAGCAGCCTACTGGACAGCCGCTCTGGAAACACCATATATTTT. Supplemented by reference TRBV9 and TRBJ1-3, the full variable domain reads DSGVTQTPKHLITATGQRVTLRCSPRSGDLSVYWYQQSLDQGLQFLIQYYNGEERAKGNILERFSAQQFPDLHSELNLSSLELGDSALYFCASSLLDSRSGNTIYFGEGSWLTVV.

Turning to this clonotype: The final CDR3 position lacks the conserved phenylalanine or tryptophan, pointing to a likely read error. The rearrangement links TRBV19 to TRBJ2-2; D possibly corresponds to TRBD1 (6 bases). Trimming left V 7 bases short and J 4 bases short, with 13 bases between. In germline, CDR1 is LNHDA, CDR2 SQIVND (reference sequence). The CDR3 has 14 residues. Here the CDR3 reads CASTQGQFTGELFL. The CDR3 DNA follows: TGTGCCAGTACCCAGGGGCAGTTCACCGGGGAGCTGTTTTTG.

A few counts support this clonotype. V usage is TRBV20-1 and J usage is TRBJ1-5; no clear D. Trimming removed 4 bases at V and 9 bases at J, with 16 bases between. The CDR3 length is 13 residues. Germline CDR1 is DFQATT and CDR2 is SNEGSKA (reference sequence). The CDR3 loop is CSAIDEGPGPQHF. In DNA form, the CDR3 reads TGCAGTGCTATCGACGAGGGCCCGGGGCCCCAGCATTTT.